This entry concerns a single T cell receptor (beta chain). The PCR used 60 Vbeta and 13 Jbeta primers. Measured with immunoSEQ multiplex PCR; TCRdb has only the in-frame clones, and not every one. The sample shows 110,000 to 150,000 clones, around 10% of them seen only once. The sample originates from a study of cytomegalovirus exposure and HLA in healthy donors. The TCR comes from a male donor in good health and CMV-seronegative. The sample consisted of PBMCs.

The CDR3 sequence is CASSPQRWSSNNEQFF. CDR3 coding DNA: TGTGCCAGCAGCCCCCAACGCTGGAGCTCTAACAATGAGCAGTTCTTC. The chain combines TRBV4-2 with TRBJ2-1; D remains ambiguous. V was cut by 4 bases and J by 5 bases, with 18 bases left in between. Germline V gene lookup returns CDR1 LGHNA and CDR2 YNFKEQ. The CDR3 runs to 16 residues.